This T cell receptor (beta chain) was sequenced in a study of cytomegalovirus exposure and HLA in healthy donors. Study at large: Genotyping of more than 300 donors showed that around 85% belonged to the Caucasian-associated ancestry cluster.

Study-level points and caveats: V segments that were indistinguishable, TRBV6-2 and TRBV6-3 among them, were omitted from analysis.

V lost 6 bases and J lost 6, with 18 bases in between. The germline gives CDR1 MNHNS, CDR2 SASEGT. CDR3 size: 14 residues. PCR was performed using 60 Vbeta and 13 Jbeta primers. In the source study's methods: An analysis that came later counted some 85 million unique TCR beta chains, around 12 million shared. Only in-frame clones appear in the TCRdb table, and some are missing; sequencing was by immunoSEQ multiplex PCR. The V and J calls and the clone size are those of that table, but D and trimming were determined from the DNA. Altogether about 73,000 clones are present, over 70% being singletons, with the ten largest covering around 12%. Points on this clone: As yet, its antigen is unknown.

The source of this sequence is a man aged 70-80 years in good health and CMV-seronegative. The J gene is TRBJ2-7, the V gene TRBV6-1, with TRBD2 as a possible D gene (5 bases). Material: PBMCs. As DNA, the CDR3 is TGTGCCAGCAGGGAGGACTGGGGTCCCTCCGAGCAGTACTTC. Its protein is CASREDWGPSEQYF.